One TCR beta chain is described in this entry. Clones were sequenced by immunoSEQ multiplex PCR, and TCRdb holds only the in-frame ones, with some missing. The data contain around 100,000 clones, 75% to 95% of them singletons. This specimen comes from a study of OX40 agonist ivuxolimab in advanced cancers. The germline V gene encodes CDR1 SGHRS and CDR2 YFSETQ. The CDR3 extends over 13 amino acids. V lost 4 bases, J lost 13 bases, and 10 bases stayed unmatched. Autoimmune disease history or systemic immunosuppression excluded patients. The material sequenced was CD4+ or CD8+ T cells sorted from blood, taken in a trial of the OX40 agonist ivuxolimab. The chain links TRBV5-1 to TRBJ2-4; 8 positions agree with TRBD1. The sequence was collected from an adult with an advanced solid tumor such as melanoma, head and neck, liver or kidney cancer. The chain's CDR3 is CASSPDRGVYQYF. The DNA of the CDR3 is TGCGCCAGCAGCCCCGACAGGGGAGTTTACCAGTACTTC.